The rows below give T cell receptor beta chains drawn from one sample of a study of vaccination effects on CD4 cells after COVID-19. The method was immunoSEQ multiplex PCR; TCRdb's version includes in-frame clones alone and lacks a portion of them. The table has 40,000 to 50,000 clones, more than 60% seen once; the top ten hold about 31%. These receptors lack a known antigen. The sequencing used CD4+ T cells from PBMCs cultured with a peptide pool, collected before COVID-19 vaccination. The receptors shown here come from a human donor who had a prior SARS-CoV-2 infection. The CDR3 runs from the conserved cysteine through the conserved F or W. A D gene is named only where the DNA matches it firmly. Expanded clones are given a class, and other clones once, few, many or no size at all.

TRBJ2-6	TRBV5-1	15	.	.	TGCGCCAGCAGCTTTACAGGATCTGGGGCCAACGTCCTGACTTTC	CASSFTGSGANVLTF
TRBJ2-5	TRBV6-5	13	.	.	TGTGCCAGCAGTCGGGCCCCCAAAGAGACCCAGTACTTC	CASSRAPKETQYF
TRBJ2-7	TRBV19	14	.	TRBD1	TGTGCCAGTAGTATTAGGGACAGGGGTGACGAGCAGTACTTC	CASSIRDRGDEQYF
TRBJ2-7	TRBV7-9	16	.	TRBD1	TGTGCCAGCAGCCTGCCTTTGCGACAGGGGACCTACGAGCAGTACTTC	CASSLPLRQGTYEQYF
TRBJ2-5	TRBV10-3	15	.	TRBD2	TGTGCCATCAGTGAGTCGAATAGCGGGGGAGAGACCCAGTACTTC	CAISESNSGGETQYF
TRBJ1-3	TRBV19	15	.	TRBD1	TGTGCCAGTAGTGGAGGGGGGACAGCTGGAAACACCATATATTTT	CASSGGGTAGNTIYF
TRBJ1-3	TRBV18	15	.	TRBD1	TGTGCTAGCTCACCCGGGACAGGGTCAGGAAACACCATATATTTT	CASSPGTGSGNTIYF
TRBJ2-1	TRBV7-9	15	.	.	TGTGCCAGCACTCCAAGGGGCTTCCCCTACAATGAGCAGTTCTTC	CASTPRGFPYNEQFF
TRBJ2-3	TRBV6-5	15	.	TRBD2	TGTGCCAGCAGTTACATAGCGGGAGAGGCAGATACGCAGTATTTT	CASSYIAGEADTQYF
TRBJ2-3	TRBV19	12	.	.	TGTGCCAGTAGCGGGAGTTCACTCACGCAGTATTTT	CASSGSSLTQYF
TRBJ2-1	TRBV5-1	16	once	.	TGCGCCAGCAGCTTGAGCGTGGCGGGAATCTACAATGAGCAGTTCTTC	CASSLSVAGIYNEQFF
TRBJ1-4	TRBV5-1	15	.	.	TGCGCCAGCAGCCTGGAGCAAGCAACTAATGAAAAACTGTTTTTT	CASSLEQATNEKLFF
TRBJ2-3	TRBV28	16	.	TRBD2	TGTGCCAGCAGTTTCCAGAGCGGGGCAAGTATGAATACGCAGTATTTT	CASSFQSGASMNTQYF
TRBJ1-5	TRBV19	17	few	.	TGTGCCAGTAGTATTGGGGCAGGGCCTATTCGCAATCAGCCCCAGCATTTT	CASSIGAGPIRNQPQHF
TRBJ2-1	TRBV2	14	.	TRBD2	TGTGCCAGCAAACGGCGGGGGGACTACAATGAGCAGTTCTTC	CASKRRGDYNEQFF
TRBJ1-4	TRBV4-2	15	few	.	TGTGCCAGCAGCCAAGGCCGGGGAACTAATGAAAAACTGTTTTTT	CASSQGRGTNEKLFF
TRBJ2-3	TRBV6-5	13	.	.	TGTGCCTGTCGTACGGCGGGCACAGATACGCAGTATTTT	CACRTAGTDTQYF